Listed below are T cell receptor beta chains from one sample, sequenced in a study of CD8 T cells in ankylosing spondylitis. TCRdb recomputed calls from the 5' RACE reads with MiXCR, one row per CDR3 protein. The table includes over 600,000 distinct CDR3 sequences, around 20% detected once. The specimen sequenced was blood, either unsorted or a sorted T cell fraction (not recorded which). The receptors stem from a male donor with ankylosing spondylitis. Both conserved end residues are part of each CDR3. The D gene is left open where the match is weak. Size is omitted from some rows. Given values are once, few, many or a class for expanded clones.

j_gene: TRBJ2-7
abundance: few
v_gene: TRBV4-2
d_gene: TRBD2
CDR3aa: CASSQDWRLAGGPVEQYF
CDR3nt: TGTGCCAGCAGCCAAGATTGGCGGCTAGCGGGGGGTCCCGTCGAGCAGTACTTC

j_gene: TRBJ2-7
abundance: few
v_gene: TRBV5-1
d_gene: .
CDR3aa: CASVDDRNSYEQYF
CDR3nt: TGCGCCAGCGTAGACGACCGTAACTCCTACGAGCAGTACTTC

j_gene: TRBJ1-2
abundance: few
v_gene: TRBV29-1
d_gene: TRBD1
CDR3aa: CSTLAGQGVFDGYTF
CDR3nt: TGCAGTACATTGGCCGGACAGGGGGTTTTTGATGGCTACACCTTC

j_gene: TRBJ1-6
abundance: .
v_gene: TRBV7-7
d_gene: TRBD1
CDR3aa: CASSSGGVQRSSYNSPLHF
CDR3nt: TGTGCCAGCAGCTCAGGGGGCGTACAAAGGAGCTCCTATAATTCACCCCTCCACTTT

j_gene: TRBJ2-3
abundance: .
v_gene: TRBV12-3/TRBV12-4
d_gene: TRBD2
CDR3aa: CASSLGTSGATQYF
CDR3nt: TGTGCCAGCAGTTTAGGGACTAGCGGCGCTACGCAGTATTTT

j_gene: TRBJ2-1
abundance: .
v_gene: TRBV12-3/TRBV12-4
d_gene: TRBD2
CDR3aa: CASTPSGGSYNEQFF
CDR3nt: TGTGCCAGCACCCCCTCCGGGGGGTCCTACAATGAGCAGTTCTTC

j_gene: TRBJ1-1
abundance: once
v_gene: TRBV15
d_gene: .
CDR3aa: CATSRGVSTEAFF
CDR3nt: TGTGCCACCAGCAGAGGGGTGAGCACTGAAGCTTTCTTT

j_gene: TRBJ2-5
abundance: few
v_gene: TRBV19
d_gene: .
CDR3aa: CASSIVTGPEETQYF
CDR3nt: TGTGCCAGTAGTATAGTGACGGGGCCAGAAGAGACCCAGTACTTC

j_gene: TRBJ2-7
abundance: few
v_gene: TRBV3-1
d_gene: .
CDR3aa: CASSQVYRVGEQYF
CDR3nt: TGTGCCAGCAGCCAAGTTTACAGGGTGGGAGAGCAGTACTTC

j_gene: TRBJ2-1
abundance: many
v_gene: TRBV27
d_gene: .
CDR3aa: CASSLNRGPNEQFF
CDR3nt: TGTGCCAGCAGTTTAAATCGGGGACCCAATGAGCAGTTCTTC

j_gene: TRBJ1-1
abundance: .
v_gene: TRBV4-1
d_gene: .
CDR3aa: CASSHQGADTEAFF
CDR3nt: TGCGCCAGCAGCCACCAAGGTGCGGACACTGAAGCTTTCTTT

j_gene: TRBJ2-2
abundance: .
v_gene: TRBV20-1
d_gene: .
CDR3aa: CSAGKQSTGELFF
CDR3nt: TGCAGTGCTGGAAAACAGAGCACCGGGGAGCTGTTTTTT

j_gene: TRBJ2-3
abundance: many
v_gene: TRBV20-1
d_gene: TRBD2
CDR3aa: CSVRLRGDVTDTQYF
CDR3nt: TGCAGTGTTAGATTGCGGGGGGACGTCACAGATACGCAGTATTTT

j_gene: TRBJ2-3
abundance: .
v_gene: TRBV5-1
d_gene: .
CDR3aa: CASSPYKTSTDTQYF
CDR3nt: TGCGCCAGCAGCCCTTATAAAACTAGCACAGATACGCAGTATTTT

j_gene: TRBJ2-4
abundance: .
v_gene: TRBV7-9
d_gene: .
CDR3aa: CASSTFEEIAKNIQYF
CDR3nt: TGTGCCAGCAGCACCTTTGAGGAAATAGCCAAAAACATTCAGTACTTC

j_gene: TRBJ2-2
abundance: many
v_gene: TRBV20-1
d_gene: TRBD1
CDR3aa: CSATGGDRRTGELFF
CDR3nt: TGCAGTGCGACAGGGGGGGACAGGAGAACCGGGGAGCTGTTTTTT

j_gene: TRBJ2-7
abundance: .
v_gene: TRBV20-1
d_gene: .
CDR3aa: CSARRWPYEQYF
CDR3nt: TGCAGTGCTAGAAGGTGGCCCTACGAGCAGTACTTC

j_gene: TRBJ1-3
abundance: .
v_gene: TRBV6-1
d_gene: .
CDR3aa: CASSIGGGTGNTIYF
CDR3nt: TGTGCCAGCAGCATTGGGGGGGGAACTGGAAACACCATATATTTT

j_gene: TRBJ2-3
abundance: few
v_gene: TRBV10-3
d_gene: TRBD2
CDR3aa: CAISEGLADTDTQYF
CDR3nt: TGTGCCATCAGTGAGGGACTAGCGGACACAGATACGCAGTATTTT

j_gene: TRBJ2-7
abundance: .
v_gene: TRBV29-1
d_gene: .
CDR3aa: CSGGGYSNGEQYF
CDR3nt: TGCAGCGGTGGGGGGTACAGTAACGGCGAGCAGTACTTC

j_gene: TRBJ1-4
abundance: .
v_gene: TRBV5-1
d_gene: .
CDR3aa: CASSFAQGSEKLFF
CDR3nt: TGCGCCAGCAGCTTTGCCCAGGGCAGTGAAAAACTGTTTTTT

j_gene: TRBJ2-1
abundance: .
v_gene: TRBV4-1
d_gene: TRBD2
CDR3aa: CASSQPGGPYNEQFF
CDR3nt: TGCGCCAGCAGCCAACCGGGGGGACCCTACAATGAGCAGTTCTTC

j_gene: TRBJ2-1
abundance: .
v_gene: TRBV27
d_gene: TRBD2
CDR3aa: CASSLSASGGEYNEQFF
CDR3nt: TGTGCCAGCAGTTTATCGGCTAGCGGGGGGGAATACAATGAGCAGTTCTTC

j_gene: TRBJ2-5
abundance: .
v_gene: TRBV30
d_gene: .
CDR3aa: CARTTANQETQYF
CDR3nt: TGTGCCCGGACGACAGCCAACCAAGAGACCCAGTACTTC

j_gene: TRBJ1-1
abundance: few
v_gene: TRBV4-2
d_gene: .
CDR3aa: CASSRIPWGRSNTEAFF
CDR3nt: TGTGCCAGCAGCCGGATACCATGGGGACGGTCGAACACTGAAGCTTTCTTT

j_gene: TRBJ2-1
abundance: few
v_gene: TRBV9
d_gene: TRBD2
CDR3aa: CASSVVELASYNEQFF
CDR3nt: TGTGCCAGCAGCGTAGTAGAACTAGCGTCCTACAATGAGCAGTTCTTC

j_gene: TRBJ2-5
abundance: .
v_gene: TRBV20-1
d_gene: TRBD2
CDR3aa: CSARDWGGGASTETQYF
CDR3nt: TGCAGTGCTAGAGATTGGGGCGGGGGGGCATCGACGGAGACCCAGTACTTC

j_gene: TRBJ2-7
abundance: many
v_gene: TRBV5-1
d_gene: TRBD1
CDR3aa: CASSLRTGGYEQYF
CDR3nt: TGCGCCAGCAGCTTAAGGACAGGGGGCTACGAGCAGTACTTC

j_gene: TRBJ2-1
abundance: .
v_gene: TRBV10-3
d_gene: TRBD1
CDR3aa: CAISHRDRGSYNEQFF
CDR3nt: TGTGCCATCAGTCACCGGGACAGGGGTTCCTACAATGAGCAGTTCTTC

j_gene: TRBJ2-2
abundance: .
v_gene: TRBV5-1
d_gene: .
CDR3aa: CASNQGRNTGELFF
CDR3nt: TGCGCCAGCAACCAGGGGCGGAACACCGGGGAGCTGTTTTTT